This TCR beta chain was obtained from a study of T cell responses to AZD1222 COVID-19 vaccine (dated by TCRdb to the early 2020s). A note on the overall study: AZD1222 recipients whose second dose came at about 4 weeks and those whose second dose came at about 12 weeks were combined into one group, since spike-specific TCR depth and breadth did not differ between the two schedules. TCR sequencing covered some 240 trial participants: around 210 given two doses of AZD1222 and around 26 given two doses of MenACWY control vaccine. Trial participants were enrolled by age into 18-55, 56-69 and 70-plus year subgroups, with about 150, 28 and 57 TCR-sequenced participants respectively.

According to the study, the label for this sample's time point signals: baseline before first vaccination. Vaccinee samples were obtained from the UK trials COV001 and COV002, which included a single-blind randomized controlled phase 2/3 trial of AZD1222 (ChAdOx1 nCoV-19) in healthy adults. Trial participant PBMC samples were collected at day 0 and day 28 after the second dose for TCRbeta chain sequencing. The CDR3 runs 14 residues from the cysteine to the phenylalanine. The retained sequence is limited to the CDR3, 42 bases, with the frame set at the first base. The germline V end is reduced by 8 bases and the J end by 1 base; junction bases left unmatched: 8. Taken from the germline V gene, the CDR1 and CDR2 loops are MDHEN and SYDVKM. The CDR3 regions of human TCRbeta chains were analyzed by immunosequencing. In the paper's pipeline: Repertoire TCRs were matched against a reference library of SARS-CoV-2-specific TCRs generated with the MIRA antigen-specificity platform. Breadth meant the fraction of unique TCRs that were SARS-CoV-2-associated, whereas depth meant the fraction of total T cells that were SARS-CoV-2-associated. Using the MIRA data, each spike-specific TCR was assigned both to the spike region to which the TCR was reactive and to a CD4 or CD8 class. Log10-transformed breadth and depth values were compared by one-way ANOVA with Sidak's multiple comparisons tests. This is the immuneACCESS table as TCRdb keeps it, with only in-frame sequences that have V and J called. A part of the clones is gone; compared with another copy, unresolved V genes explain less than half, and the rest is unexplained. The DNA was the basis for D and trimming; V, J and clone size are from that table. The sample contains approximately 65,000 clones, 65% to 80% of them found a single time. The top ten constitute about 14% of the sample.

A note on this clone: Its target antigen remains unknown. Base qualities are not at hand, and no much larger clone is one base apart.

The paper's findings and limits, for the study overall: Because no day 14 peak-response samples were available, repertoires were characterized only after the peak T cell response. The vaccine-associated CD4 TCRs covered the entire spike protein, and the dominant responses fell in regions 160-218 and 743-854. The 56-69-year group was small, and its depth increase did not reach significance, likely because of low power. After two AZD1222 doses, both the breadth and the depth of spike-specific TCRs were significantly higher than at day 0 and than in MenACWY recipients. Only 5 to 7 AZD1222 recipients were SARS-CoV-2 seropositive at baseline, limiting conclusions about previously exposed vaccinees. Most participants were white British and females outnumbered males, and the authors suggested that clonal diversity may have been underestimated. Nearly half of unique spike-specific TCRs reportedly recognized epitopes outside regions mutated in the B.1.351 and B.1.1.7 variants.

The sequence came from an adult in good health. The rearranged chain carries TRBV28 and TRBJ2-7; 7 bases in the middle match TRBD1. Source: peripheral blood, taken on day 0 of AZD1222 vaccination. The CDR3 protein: CASVSGTDSYEQYF. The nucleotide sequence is TGTGCCAGCGTGTCCGGGACAGATTCCTACGAGCAGTACTTC.